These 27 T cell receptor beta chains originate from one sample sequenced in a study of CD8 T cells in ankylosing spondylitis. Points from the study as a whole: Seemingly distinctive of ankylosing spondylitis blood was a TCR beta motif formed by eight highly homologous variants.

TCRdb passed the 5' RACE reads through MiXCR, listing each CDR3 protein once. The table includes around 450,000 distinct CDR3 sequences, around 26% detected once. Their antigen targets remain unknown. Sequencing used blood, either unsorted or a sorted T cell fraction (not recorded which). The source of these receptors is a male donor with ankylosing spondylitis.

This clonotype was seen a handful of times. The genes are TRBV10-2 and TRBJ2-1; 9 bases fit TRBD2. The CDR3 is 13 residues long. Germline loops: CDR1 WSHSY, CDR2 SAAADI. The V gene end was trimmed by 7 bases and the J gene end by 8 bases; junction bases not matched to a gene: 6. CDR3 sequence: CASTEGLAYEQFF. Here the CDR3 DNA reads TGCGCCAGCACCGAGGGACTAGCATATGAGCAGTTCTTC.

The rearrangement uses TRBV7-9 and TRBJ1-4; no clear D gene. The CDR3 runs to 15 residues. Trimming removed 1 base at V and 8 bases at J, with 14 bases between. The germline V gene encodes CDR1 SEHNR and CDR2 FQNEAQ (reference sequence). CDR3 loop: CASSLVGDLGEKLFF. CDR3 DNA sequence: TGTGCCAGCAGCTTAGTTGGGGATCTAGGGGAAAAACTGTTTTTT. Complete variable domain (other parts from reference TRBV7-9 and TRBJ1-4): DTGVSQNPRHKITKRGQNVTFRCDPISEHNRLYWYRQTLGQGPEFLTYFQNEAQLEKSRLLSDRFSAERPKGSFSTLEIQRTEQGDSAMYLCASSLVGDLGEKLFFGSGTQLSVL.

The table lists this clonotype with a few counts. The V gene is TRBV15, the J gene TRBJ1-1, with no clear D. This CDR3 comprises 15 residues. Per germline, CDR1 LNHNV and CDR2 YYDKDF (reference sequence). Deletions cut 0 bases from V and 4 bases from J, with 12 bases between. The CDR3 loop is CATSRDTKGSTEAFF. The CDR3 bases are TGTGCCACCAGCAGAGATACTAAGGGAAGCACTGAAGCTTTCTTT.

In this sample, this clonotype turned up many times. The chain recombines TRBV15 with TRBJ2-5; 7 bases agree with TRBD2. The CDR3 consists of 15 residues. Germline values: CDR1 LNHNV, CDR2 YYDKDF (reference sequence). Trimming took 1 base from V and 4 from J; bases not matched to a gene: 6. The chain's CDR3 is CATSRGGLVAETQYF. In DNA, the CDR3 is TGTGCCACCAGCAGAGGAGGACTAGTCGCAGAGACCCAGTACTTC.

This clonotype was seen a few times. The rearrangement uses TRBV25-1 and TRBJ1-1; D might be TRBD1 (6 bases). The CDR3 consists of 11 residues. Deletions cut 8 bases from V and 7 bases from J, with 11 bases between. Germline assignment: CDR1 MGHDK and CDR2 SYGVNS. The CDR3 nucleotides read TGTGCCAGCCAAGGACAGAGTGAAGCTTTCTTT. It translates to CASQGQSEAFF.

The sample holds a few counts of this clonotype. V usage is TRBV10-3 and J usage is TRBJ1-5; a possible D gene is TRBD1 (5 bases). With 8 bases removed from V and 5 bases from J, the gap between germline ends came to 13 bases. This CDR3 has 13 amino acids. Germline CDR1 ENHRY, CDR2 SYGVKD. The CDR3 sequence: CAIARGEYQPQHF. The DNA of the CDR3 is TGTGCCATCGCTCGAGGGGAATATCAGCCCCAGCATTTT.

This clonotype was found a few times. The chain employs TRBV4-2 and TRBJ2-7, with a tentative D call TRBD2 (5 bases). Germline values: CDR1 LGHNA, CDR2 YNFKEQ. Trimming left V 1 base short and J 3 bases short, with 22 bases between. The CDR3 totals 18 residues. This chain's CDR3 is CASSQVKSPTSIVYEQYV. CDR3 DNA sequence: TGTGCCAGCAGCCAAGTTAAGTCCCCTACTAGTATCGTCTACGAGCAGTACGTC.

DNA of the CDR3: TGCAGCGTTGACCAGGGGGAAGAGACCCAGTACTTC. Translation gives CSVDQGEETQYF. The chain uses TRBV29-1 and TRBJ2-5, with 7 positions matching TRBD1. Germline lookup yields CDR1 SQVTM and CDR2 ANQGSEA. The CDR3 is 12 amino acids. With V trimmed by 3 bases and J by 3 bases, 1 base remained unmatched.

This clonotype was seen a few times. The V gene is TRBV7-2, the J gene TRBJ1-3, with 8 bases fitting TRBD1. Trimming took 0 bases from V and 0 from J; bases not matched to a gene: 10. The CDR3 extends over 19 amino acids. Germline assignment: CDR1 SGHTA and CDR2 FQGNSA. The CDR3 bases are TGTGCCAGCAGCTTAGCGGGACAGGACCGACCCTACTCTGGAAACACCATATATTTT. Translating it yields CASSLAGQDRPYSGNTIYF.

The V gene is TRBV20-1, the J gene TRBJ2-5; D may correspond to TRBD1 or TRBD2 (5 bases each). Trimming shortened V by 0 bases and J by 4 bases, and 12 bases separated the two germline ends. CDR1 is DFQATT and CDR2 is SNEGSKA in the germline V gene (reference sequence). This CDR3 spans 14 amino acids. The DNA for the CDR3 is TGCAGTGCTAGAGATGCGGGTAGGGGAGAGACCCAGTACTTC. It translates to CSARDAGRGETQYF.

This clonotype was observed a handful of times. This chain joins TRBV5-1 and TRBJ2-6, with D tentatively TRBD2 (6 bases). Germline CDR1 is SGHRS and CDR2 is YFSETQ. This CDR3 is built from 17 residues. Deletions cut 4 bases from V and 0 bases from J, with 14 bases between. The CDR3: CASSPGTYDSGANVLTF. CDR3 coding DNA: TGCGCCAGCAGCCCTGGGACTTACGACTCTGGGGCCAACGTCCTGACTTTC.

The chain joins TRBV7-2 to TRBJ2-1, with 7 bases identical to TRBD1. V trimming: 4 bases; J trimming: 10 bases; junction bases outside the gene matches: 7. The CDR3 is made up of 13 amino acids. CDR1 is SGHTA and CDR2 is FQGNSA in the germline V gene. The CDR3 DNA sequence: TGTGCCAGCAGCTCGGACAGGCAATCGGAGCAGTTCTTC. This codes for CASSSDRQSEQFF.

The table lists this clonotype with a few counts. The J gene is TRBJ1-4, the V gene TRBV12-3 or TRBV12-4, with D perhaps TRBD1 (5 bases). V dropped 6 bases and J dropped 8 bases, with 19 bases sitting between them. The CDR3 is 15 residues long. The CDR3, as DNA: TGTGCCAGCAGCCCCATGGGGCAGGGCCAGGAAAAACTGTTTTTT. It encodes CASSPMGQGQEKLFF.

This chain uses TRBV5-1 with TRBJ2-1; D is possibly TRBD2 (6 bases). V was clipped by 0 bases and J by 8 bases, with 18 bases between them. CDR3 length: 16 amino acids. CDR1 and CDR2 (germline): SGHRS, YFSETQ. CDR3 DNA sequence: TGCGCCAGCAGCTTGGATATAGGGTTAGCGGCCCATGAGCAGTTCTTC. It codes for CASSLDIGLAAHEQFF.

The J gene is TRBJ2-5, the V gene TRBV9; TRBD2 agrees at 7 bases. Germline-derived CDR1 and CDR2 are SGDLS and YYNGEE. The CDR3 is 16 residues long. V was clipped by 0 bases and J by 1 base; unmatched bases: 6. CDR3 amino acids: CASSVATGEGQETQYF. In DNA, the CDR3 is TGTGCCAGCAGCGTAGCTACGGGGGAGGGCCAAGAGACCCAGTACTTC.

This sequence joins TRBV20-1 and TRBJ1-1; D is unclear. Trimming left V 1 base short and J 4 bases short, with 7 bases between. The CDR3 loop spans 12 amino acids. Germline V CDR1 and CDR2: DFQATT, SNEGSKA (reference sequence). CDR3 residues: CSARVFVTEAFF. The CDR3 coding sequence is TGCAGTGCTAGAGTATTTGTCACTGAAGCTTTCTTT.

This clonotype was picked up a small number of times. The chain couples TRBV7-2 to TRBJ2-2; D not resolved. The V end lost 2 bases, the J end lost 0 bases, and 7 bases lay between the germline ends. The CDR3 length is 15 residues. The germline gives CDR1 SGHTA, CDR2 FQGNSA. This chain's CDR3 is CASSLSRANTGELFF. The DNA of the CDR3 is TGTGCCAGCAGCTTATCTAGAGCGAACACCGGGGAGCTGTTTTTT.

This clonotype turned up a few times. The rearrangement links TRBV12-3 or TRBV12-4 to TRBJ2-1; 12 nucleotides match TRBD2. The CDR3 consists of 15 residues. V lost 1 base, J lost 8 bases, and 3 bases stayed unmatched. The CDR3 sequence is CASSLGLAGVDEQFF. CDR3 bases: TGTGCCAGCAGTTTAGGACTAGCGGGAGTGGATGAGCAGTTCTTC.

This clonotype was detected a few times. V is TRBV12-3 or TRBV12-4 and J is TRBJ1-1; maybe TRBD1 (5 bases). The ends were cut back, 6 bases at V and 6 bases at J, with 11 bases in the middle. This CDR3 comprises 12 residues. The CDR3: CASRSEGPEAFF. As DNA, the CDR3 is TGTGCCAGCAGGAGTGAGGGGCCTGAAGCTTTCTTT.

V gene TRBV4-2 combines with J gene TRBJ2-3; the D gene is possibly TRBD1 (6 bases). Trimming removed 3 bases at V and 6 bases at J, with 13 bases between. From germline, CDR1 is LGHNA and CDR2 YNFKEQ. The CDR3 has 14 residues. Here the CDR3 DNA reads TGTGCCAGCAGCCATAGAACAGGGTACGATACGCAGTATTTT. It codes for CASSHRTGYDTQYF.

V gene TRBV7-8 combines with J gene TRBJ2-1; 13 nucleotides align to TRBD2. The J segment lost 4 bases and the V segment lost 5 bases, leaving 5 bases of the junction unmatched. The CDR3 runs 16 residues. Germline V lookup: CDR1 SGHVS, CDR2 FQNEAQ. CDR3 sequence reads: CASSRRTSGSYNEQFF. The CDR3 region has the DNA TGTGCCAGCAGCAGACGGACTAGCGGGAGTTACAATGAGCAGTTCTTC.

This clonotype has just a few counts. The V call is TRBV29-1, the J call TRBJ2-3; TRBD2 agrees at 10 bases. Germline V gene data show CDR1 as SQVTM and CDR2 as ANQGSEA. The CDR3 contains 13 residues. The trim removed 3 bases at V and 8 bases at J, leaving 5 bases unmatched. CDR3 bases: TGCAGCGTTGAGAGCGGGAGGGAGGGTACGCAGTATTTT. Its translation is CSVESGREGTQYF.

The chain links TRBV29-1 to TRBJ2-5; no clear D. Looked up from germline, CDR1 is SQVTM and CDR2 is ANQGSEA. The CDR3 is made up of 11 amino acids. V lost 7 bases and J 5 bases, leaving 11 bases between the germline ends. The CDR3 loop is CSGRVKETQYF. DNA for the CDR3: TGCAGCGGCCGGGTGAAGGAGACCCAGTACTTC.

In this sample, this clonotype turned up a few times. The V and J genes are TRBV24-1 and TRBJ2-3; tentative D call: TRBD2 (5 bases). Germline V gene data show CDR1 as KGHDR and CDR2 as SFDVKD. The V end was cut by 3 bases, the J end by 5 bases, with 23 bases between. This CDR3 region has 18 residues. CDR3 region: CATSDASRSRGRGDTQYF. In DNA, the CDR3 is TGTGCCACCAGTGATGCCTCTAGGTCCCGGGGTCGGGGAGATACGCAGTATTTT.

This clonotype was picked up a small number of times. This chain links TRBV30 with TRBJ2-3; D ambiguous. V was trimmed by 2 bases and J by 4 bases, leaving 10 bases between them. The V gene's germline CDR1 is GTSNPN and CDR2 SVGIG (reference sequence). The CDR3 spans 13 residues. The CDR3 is CAWSSRAADTQYF. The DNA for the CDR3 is TGTGCCTGGAGTTCTAGGGCGGCAGATACGCAGTATTTT.

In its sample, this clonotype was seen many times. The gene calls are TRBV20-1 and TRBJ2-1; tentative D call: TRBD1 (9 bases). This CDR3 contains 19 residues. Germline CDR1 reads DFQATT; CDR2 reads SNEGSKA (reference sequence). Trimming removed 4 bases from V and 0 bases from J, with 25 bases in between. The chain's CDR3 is CSANTGTGSSGSSYNEQFF. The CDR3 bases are TGCAGTGCTAACACCGGGACAGGGTCAAGCGGGAGCTCCTACAATGAGCAGTTCTTC.

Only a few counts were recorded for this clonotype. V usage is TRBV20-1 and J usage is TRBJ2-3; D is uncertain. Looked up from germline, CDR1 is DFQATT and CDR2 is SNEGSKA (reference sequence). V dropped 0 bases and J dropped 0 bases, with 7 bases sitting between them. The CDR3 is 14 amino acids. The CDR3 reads CSARDPPSTDTQYF. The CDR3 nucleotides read TGCAGTGCTAGAGATCCGCCTAGCACAGATACGCAGTATTTT.